The clone carrying this T cell receptor beta chain was counted a single time. Its antigen remains unknown. Donors were nominally healthy when sampled, though unrecorded immune exposures were likely. This CDR3 has 14 residues. Trimming stripped 4 bases from V and 4 bases from J, with 13 bases between. Germline CDR1 LGHNA, CDR2 YNFKEQ. These data are taken from a study of cytomegalovirus exposure and HLA in healthy donors. Study-wide points: In a later analysis, productive TCRs from donors in an Asian-associated ancestry cluster reportedly carried fewer N-insertions than the cohort mean. Researchers reported in a later analysis that a missense DCLRE1C variant was tied to TCR beta V- and J-gene trimming. Based on reports, TCR beta sequences accurately predicted HLA-A and HLA-B alleles for most subjects.

Researchers ran the PCR with 60 Vbeta and 13 Jbeta primers. Data came from immunoSEQ multiplex PCR; TCRdb stores just in-frame clones and leaves some out. Of about 150,000 clones in the sample, over 65% were seen once. Sequencing used PBMCs. The genes are TRBV4-2 and TRBJ2-5; D perhaps matches TRBD2 (6 bases). This sequence was found in a man in his forties in good health and CMV-seropositive. This CDR3 is CASSLGGGRETQYF. DNA of the CDR3: TGTGCCAGCAGCCTCGGTGGAGGGAGAGAGACCCAGTACTTC.